The 22 T cell receptor beta chains in this list originate from one sample, sequenced in a study of blood T cell repertoires in COVID-19. The method was immunoSEQ multiplex PCR; TCRdb's version includes in-frame clones alone and lacks a portion of them. The sample has over 150,000 clones; roughly nine tenths are singletons. Sequencing was carried out using peripheral blood. The receptor source for this set is a middle-aged man with acute or convalescent COVID-19.

The chain couples TRBV6-5 to TRBJ1-1; D gene uncertain. The V and J ends lost 1 base and 0 bases respectively, with 12 bases between them. This CDR3 is built from 16 residues. Germline V gene lookup returns CDR1 MNHEY and CDR2 SVGAGI. The CDR3 nucleotides read TGTGCCAGCAGTTACTTAAGAGTACCCGTGAACACTGAAGCTTTCTTT. This sequence encodes CASSYLRVPVNTEAFF.

DNA of the CDR3: TGTGCCAGTAGTTCGATCGGTGGAGGTGGGGAGACCCAGTACTTC. It codes for CASSSIGGGGETQYF. This rearrangement joins TRBV19 to TRBJ2-5; D possibly corresponds to TRBD2 (5 bases). V was cut by 5 bases and J by 5 bases, with 18 bases left in between. The CDR3 extends over 15 amino acids. Germline assignment: CDR1 LNHDA and CDR2 SQIVND (reference sequence).

J is TRBJ1-1 and V is TRBV12-3 or TRBV12-4; D gene uncertain. The CDR3 covers 12 residues. V lost 8 bases and J 4 bases, leaving 11 bases between the germline ends. The CDR3 is CASRSPGTEAFF. The CDR3 coding sequence is TGTGCCAGCCGGTCGCCCGGCACTGAAGCTTTCTTT.

The chain links TRBV6-4 to TRBJ1-2; D might be TRBD1 (6 bases). V was clipped by 0 bases and J by 7 bases, with 12 bases between them. This CDR3 comprises 14 residues. Germline V gene lookup returns CDR1 MRHNA and CDR2 SNTAGT. The CDR3 loop reads CASSDSIQGRGYTF. CDR3 nucleotide sequence: TGTGCCAGCAGTGACTCGATACAGGGTCGTGGCTACACCTTC.

The gene calls are TRBV10-3 and TRBJ1-2; a possible D gene is TRBD1 (5 bases). Trimming took 4 bases from V and 5 from J, leaving 14 bases between them. This CDR3 spans 14 amino acids. Germline CDR1 ENHRY, CDR2 SYGVKD. The CDR3 DNA reads as TGTGCCATCAGTGCCGACAGTCGCTCTTATGGCTACACCTTC. Amino acids: CAISADSRSYGYTF.

The chain is built from TRBV28 and TRBJ2-7, with 7 nucleotides matching TRBD1. J gave up 3 bases and V 5 bases, and 10 bases lay outside the gene matches. CDR1 MDHEN and CDR2 SYDVKM come from the germline V gene. CDR3 length: 15 residues. The CDR3 coding sequence is TGTGCCAGCAGTCGAACCGGGACAGTCTACTACGAGCAGTACGTC. Translation gives CASSRTGTVYYEQYV.

This sequence joins TRBV30 and TRBJ2-1; D might be TRBD2 (7 bases). V lost 8 bases to trimming and J lost 5 bases, with 16 bases between them. CDR1 GTSNPN and CDR2 SVGIG come from the germline V gene (reference sequence). This CDR3 is built from 13 residues. The CDR3: CAQSKGGDNEQFF. In DNA, the CDR3 is TGTGCCCAATCCAAGGGGGGGGACAATGAGCAGTTCTTC.

The chain recombines TRBV7-3 with TRBJ2-1, with 10 bases that match TRBD2. Germline assignment: CDR1 SGHTA and CDR2 FQGTGA. The CDR3 length is 15 residues. Trimming cost V 4 bases and J 4 bases; bases outside gene matches: 4. The CDR3 loop reads CASSYRTSGYNEQFF. DNA for the CDR3: TGTGCCAGCAGCTACCGGACTAGCGGTTACAATGAGCAGTTCTTC.

The rearrangement joins TRBV7-8 to TRBJ2-1, with D perhaps matching TRBD2 (5 bases). Trimming left V 0 bases short and J 5 bases short, with 8 bases between. The CDR3 totals 14 residues. The V gene's germline CDR1 is SGHVS and CDR2 FQNEAQ. CDR3 sequence: CASSLAGRDNEQFF. The CDR3 nucleotides are TGTGCCAGCAGCTTAGCTGGGCGGGACAATGAGCAGTTCTTC.

The V and J genes are TRBV11-3 and TRBJ2-2; tentatively, D is TRBD2 (5 bases). Trimming shortened V by 2 bases and J by 1 base, and 14 bases separated the two germline ends. This CDR3 is built from 17 residues. From germline, CDR1 is SGHNT and CDR2 YENEEA. CDR3 nucleotides: TGTGCCAGCAGCTTACCTCCATGGGAGAGGAACACCGGGGAGCTGTTTTTT. Translated: CASSLPPWERNTGELFF.

The rearrangement links TRBV9 to TRBJ2-1, with 7 positions matching TRBD1. The germline V gene has CDR1 SGDLS and CDR2 YYNGEE. Trimming at V came to 6 bases and at J to 3 bases, leaving 3 bases not matched to a gene. This CDR3 comprises 13 residues. CDR3 sequence (DNA): TGTGCCAGCACCCCAGGGGGCTACAATGAGCAGTTCTTC. Its protein is CASTPGGYNEQFF. The complete variable domain, with remaining parts taken from reference TRBV9 and TRBJ2-1, reads DSGVTQTPKHLITATGQRVTLRCSPRSGDLSVYWYQQSLDQGLQFLIQYYNGEERAKGNILERFSAQQFPDLHSELNLSSLELGDSALYFCASTPGGYNEQFFGPGTRLTVL.

The chain uses TRBV3-1 (or the pseudogene TRBV3-2) and TRBJ2-3, with 7 bases identical to TRBD1. Unmatched junction bases numbered 4, after V lost 1 base and J lost 9 bases. This CDR3 has 13 residues. Looked up from germline, CDR1 is LGHDT and CDR2 is YNNKEL (reference sequence). The DNA for the CDR3 is TGTGCCAGCAGCCAAGTTATGACAGGGACGCAGTATTTT. Translated: CASSQVMTGTQYF.

This chain's CDR3 is CASSQEDRYYEQYV. The CDR3 bases are TGCGCCAGCAGCCAAGAGGACAGATACTACGAGCAGTACGTC. The chain links TRBV4-1 to TRBJ2-7; D is possibly TRBD1 (6 bases). V was clipped by 0 bases and J by 3 bases, with 9 bases between them. Germline V gives CDR1 MGHRA, CDR2 YSYEKL. The CDR3 has 14 amino acids.

The chain employs TRBV27 and TRBJ2-7; D call uncertain. Germline V gene data show CDR1 as MNHEY and CDR2 as SMNVEV (reference sequence). The CDR3 contains 15 residues. Trimming took off 4 bases at V and 2 bases at J, with 15 bases between the two ends. CDR3 protein: CASSSKPTGPYEQYF. DNA for the CDR3: TGTGCCAGCAGTTCCAAACCTACGGGTCCCTACGAGCAGTACTTC.

The V call is TRBV7-9, the J call TRBJ1-2, with 8 bases matching TRBD1. Germline V gives CDR1 SEHNR, CDR2 FQNEAQ (reference sequence). CDR3 size: 16 residues. The junction had 8 bases not matched to a gene; V was cut back by 5 bases and J by 0 bases. The CDR3 region is CASSAPETGANYGYTF. The CDR3 bases are TGTGCCAGCAGCGCTCCGGAGACAGGGGCTAACTATGGCTACACCTTC.

J is TRBJ2-1 and V is TRBV29-1, with 10 bases that match TRBD2. Germline V gives CDR1 SQVTM, CDR2 ANQGSEA. V was pared by 7 bases and J by 6 bases, with 21 bases of the junction left unmatched. The CDR3 sequence is 18 residues long. The CDR3 spells CSAPSAWGRTSGSNEQFF. Written as DNA, the CDR3 is TGCAGCGCCCCCTCGGCGTGGGGTAGGACTAGCGGCTCCAATGAGCAGTTCTTC.

V is TRBV4-1 and J is TRBJ2-2; 11 positions match TRBD2. The CDR3 runs to 19 residues. V was clipped by 2 bases and J by 5 bases; unmatched bases: 13. Germline lookup yields CDR1 MGHRA and CDR2 YSYEKL. The CDR3 sequence: CASSQRRLAGGLTTGELFF. The CDR3 DNA is TGCGCCAGCAGCCAAAGGCGTCTAGCGGGGGGACTAACAACCGGGGAGCTGTTTTTT.

The rearrangement links TRBV10-2 to TRBJ1-2, with a tentative D call TRBD1 (6 bases). CDR3 length: 18 amino acids. Germline V gene data show CDR1 as WSHSY and CDR2 as SAAADI. V was cut by 1 base and J by 4 bases, with 22 bases left in between. The DNA of the CDR3 is TGCGCCAGCAGTGAGTTCGGGACAAGTCTGAGCCGGGCCTATGGCTACACCTTC. Amino acid sequence: CASSEFGTSLSRAYGYTF.

This chain connects TRBV2 to TRBJ1-5, with D possibly being TRBD1 (5 bases). CDR3 length: 14 residues. The V and J ends lost 2 bases and 7 bases respectively, with 12 bases between them. CDR1 SNHLY and CDR2 FYNNEI come from the germline V gene. DNA of the CDR3: TGTGCCAGCAGTGAAAGGGGATGGGGACAGCCCCAGCATTTT. It yields the protein CASSERGWGQPQHF.

The V call is TRBV9, the J call TRBJ2-1, with a weak D call TRBD1 (5 bases). The V gene's germline CDR1 is SGDLS and CDR2 YYNGEE. CDR3 size: 15 residues. Trimming stripped 3 bases from V and 1 base from J, with 11 bases between. The CDR3 DNA reads TGTGCCAGCAGCGCCCAGGGTGATTCCTACAATGAGCAGTTCTTC. This encodes CASSAQGDSYNEQFF.

The rearrangement joins TRBV11-2 to TRBJ2-2, with TRBD1 as a possible D gene (6 bases). The CDR3 sequence is 14 residues long. The V end lost 3 bases, the J end lost 3 bases, and 8 bases lay between the germline ends. CDR1 is SGHAT, CDR2 FQNNGV, per germline. DNA of the CDR3: TGTGCCAGCAGCTTCCAGGGGTACACCGGGGAGCTGTTTTTT. Encoded protein: CASSFQGYTGELFF. Based on the CDR3 plus reference TRBV11-2 and TRBJ2-2, the full variable domain is EAGVAQSPRYKIIEKRQSVAFWCNPISGHATLYWYQQILGQGPKLLIQFQNNGVVDDSQLPKDRFSAERLKGVDSTLKIQPAKLEDSAVYLCASSFQGYTGELFFGEGSRLTVL.

This clone was seen just once. V usage is TRBV7-8 and J usage is TRBJ2-7; 9 positions agree with TRBD1. This CDR3 has 14 residues. The ends lost 5 bases at V and 5 bases at J; junction bases unmatched: 7. Germline V gene data show CDR1 as SGHVS and CDR2 as FQNEAQ. The CDR3 bases are TGTGCCAGCAGCGCCTATAGACAGGGGGACGAGCAGTACTTC. Its translation: CASSAYRQGDEQYF.